Listed below are T cell receptor beta chains from one sample, sequenced in a study of cytomegalovirus exposure and HLA in healthy donors. The table came from immunoSEQ multiplex PCR; TCRdb's copy has only in-frame clones and leaves some out. The table lists 100,000 or so clones, 77% of them singletons. The specimen was PBMCs. These receptors came from a woman between 35 and 50 years old in good health and CMV-seropositive. CDR3s include the opening cysteine and the closing phenylalanine or tryptophan. The order of the fields is J gene, D gene, clone size, V gene, CDR3 DNA, CDR3 protein. D genes are given only for firm matches. Where a row states a size, it is once, few, many or the class of an expanded clone; other rows omit it.

TRBJ1-1,NA,NA,TRBV18,TGTGCCAGCTCAACGGACAGCTTTCGGAACACTGAAGCTTTCTTT,CASSTDSFRNTEAFF
TRBJ1-1,NA,once,TRBV6-4,TGTGCCAGCAGTGTGGAGGAATCGGGTACTGAAGCTTTCTTT,CASSVEESGTEAFF
TRBJ2-7,NA,NA,TRBV28,TGTGCCAGCAGTACTCAGGGGTTCGAGCAGTACTTC,CASSTQGFEQYF
TRBJ2-1,TRBD1,NA,TRBV6-5,TGTGCCAGCAGCCACAGGGGCAACAATGAGCAGTTCTTC,CASSHRGNNEQFF
TRBJ1-6,NA,NA,TRBV10-1,TGCGCCAGTGTAACGTCCGAAAGCCCCAATTCACCCCTCCACTTT,CASVTSESPNSPLHF
TRBJ2-3,TRBD2,NA,TRBV7-2,TGTGCCAGCAGCTTTAGCGGGGGGTTCCAGTATTTT,CASSFSGGFQYF
TRBJ2-3,NA,NA,TRBV28,TGTGCCAGCAGCCTGAGGACAGATACGCAGTATTTT,CASSLRTDTQYF
TRBJ2-7,TRBD1,few,TRBV7-2,TGTGCCAGCAGCTTATTCGCAGGGGGCTACGAGCAGTACTTC,CASSLFAGGYEQYF
TRBJ1-2,NA,NA,TRBV4-2,TGTGCCAGCAGCTCCAGGGTTTTGGATGGCTACACCTTC,CASSSRVLDGYTF
TRBJ1-2,TRBD1,NA,TRBV5-4,TGTGCCAGCAGCGGGACAGGGCTTGGAGATGGCTACACCTTC,CASSGTGLGDGYTF
TRBJ2-7,TRBD1,NA,TRBV11-2,TGTGCCAGCAGCTTACGGGACAGGGCGTACGAGCAGTACTTC,CASSLRDRAYEQYF
TRBJ1-6,NA,few,TRBV2,TGTGCCAGCAGTGGCGGGACCTATAATTCACCCCTCCACTTT,CASSGGTYNSPLHF
TRBJ2-2,NA,NA,TRBV4-3,TGCGCCAGCTCGCAGCGGGTGAACACCGGGGAGCTGTTTTTT,CASSQRVNTGELFF
TRBJ2-3,NA,NA,TRBV27,TGTGCCAGCAGTTTCCTGCGGGGGCCTCCAGATACGCAGTATTTT,CASSFLRGPPDTQYF
TRBJ2-1,NA,NA,TRBV6-6,TGTGCCAGCAGTTACGGGGGCACGATCAATGAGCAGTTCTTC,CASSYGGTINEQFF
TRBJ1-3,TRBD1,few,TRBV28,TGTGCCAGCAGTTTACTTCGCGTGGCAGGGGGCTCTGGAAACACCATATATTTT,CASSLLRVAGGSGNTIYF
TRBJ1-6,NA,NA,TRBV14,TGTGCCAGCAGCCTCCTAAATTCACCCCTCCACTTT,CASSLLNSPLHF
TRBJ1-2,NA,NA,TRBV15,TGTGCCACCAGCAGAGAAGGGGGTGTTGGTGGCTACACCTTC,CATSREGGVGGYTF
TRBJ1-2,TRBD1,NA,TRBV7-2,TGTGCCAGCAGCATGAGACAGGGGGCAAAAGGCTACACCTTC,CASSMRQGAKGYTF
TRBJ2-2,NA,NA,TRBV4-1,TGCGCCAGCAGCCGAACCCGTTCTCAGGCCGGGGAGCTGTTTTTT,CASSRTRSQAGELFF
TRBJ2-2,NA,NA,TRBV25-1,TGTGCCACCGAGAACAGGTTCACCGGGGAGCTGTTTTTT,CATENRFTGELFF
TRBJ2-2,TRBD2,NA,TRBV5-6,TGTGCCAGCAGCGGGGGCTCTAGCGGGAGCACCGGGGAGCTGTTTTTT,CASSGGSSGSTGELFF